This T cell receptor beta chain originates from a study of T cell responses to AZD1222 COVID-19 vaccine. Sequenced by immunoSEQ multiplex PCR; TCRdb stores in-frame clones only, minus some. In the table there are about 120,000 clones, approximately 83% of which are singletons. CDR3 length equals 14 residues. Germline V lookup: CDR1 KGHDR, CDR2 SFDVKD. Between the trimmed V and J ends, which lost 4 bases and 8 bases, there was a span of 16 bases. A note on this clone: The antigen remains undetermined.

The study's findings and limits: Among the donors, most were white British and more were female, and clonal diversity was possibly underestimated. Compared with day 0, the breadth and depth of the Spike-specific TCR repertoire rose significantly after two doses of AZD1222. Only after the peak T cell response were repertoires sampled.

The source is an adult in good health. The V call is TRBV24-1, the J call TRBJ1-2; weak D call: TRBD1 (5 bases). This specimen was peripheral blood, taken on day 0 of AZD1222 vaccination. The CDR3 nucleotides are TGTGCCACCAGTGACATGAACAGGTTTGGGGGCTACACCTTC. Translation gives CATSDMNRFGGYTF.